The 19 T cell receptor beta chains below all came from one sample that was sequenced in a study of blood T cell repertoires in COVID-19. Clones were sequenced by immunoSEQ multiplex PCR, and TCRdb holds only the in-frame ones, with some missing. The data show around 170,000 clones, roughly 88% seen once. The specimen sequenced was peripheral blood. The receptor set was obtained from a woman in her twenties or thirties with acute or convalescent COVID-19.

V gene TRBV11-2 combines with J gene TRBJ2-5, with D perhaps TRBD2 (6 bases). The V end lost 3 bases, the J end lost 4 bases, and 15 bases lay between the germline ends. The CDR3 runs to 15 residues. Germline CDR1 reads SGHAT; CDR2 reads FQNNGV. This CDR3 reads CASSFREPPLETQYF. In DNA, the CDR3 is TGTGCCAGCAGCTTCCGGGAGCCCCCTTTAGAGACCCAGTACTTC.

A note on this clone: One end of the junction is discordant with germline, which a read error may explain. The chain links TRBV30 to TRBJ2-7, with 14 bases lining up with TRBD2. The CDR3 is made up of 13 amino acids. The germline V gene encodes CDR1 GTSNPN and CDR2 SVGIG (reference sequence). CDR3 nucleotides: TGTGCCTGGAGTCCCGGGACTAGCGGGAGAATTATGTTC. Protein: CAWSPGTSGRIMF.

This clone appeared a single time. The chain has TRBV28 and TRBJ2-1; 11 bases line up with TRBD2. The CDR3 is 18 amino acids. Germline assignment: CDR1 MDHEN and CDR2 SYDVKM. Trimming removed 5 bases from V and 5 bases from J; junction bases left unmatched: 14. The CDR3 region has the DNA TGTGCCAGCAGTGAACTTTCCCCCCCGGGACTAGCGGACAATGAGCAGTTCTTC. Its translation: CASSELSPPGLADNEQFF. Looking up the rest from reference TRBV28 and TRBJ2-1 gives the full variable domain: DVKVTQSSRYLVKRTGEKVFLECVQDMDHENMFWYRQDPGLGLRLIYFSYDVKMKEKGDIPEGYSVSREKKERFSLILESASTNQTSMYLCASSELSPPGLADNEQFFGPGTRLTVL.

The genes are TRBV2 and TRBJ1-4, with a possible D match to TRBD1 (6 bases). Between the trimmed V and J ends, which lost 9 bases and 8 bases, there was a span of 13 bases. CDR1 SNHLY and CDR2 FYNNEI come from the germline V gene. The CDR3 consists of 12 residues. The CDR3 reads CASHTGSEKLFF. The CDR3 coding sequence is TGTGCCAGTCATACAGGGTCAGAAAAACTGTTTTTT.

The chain carries TRBV12-5 and TRBJ2-2; 7 nucleotides align to TRBD1. The CDR3 spans 15 residues. Germline CDR1 LGHNT, CDR2 FRNRAP. The V and J ends lost 5 bases and 0 bases, in that order; junction bases with no gene match: 3. The CDR3 DNA follows: TGTGCTAGTGGTCCAGGACAGGCGAACACCGGGGAGCTGTTTTTT. This gives the protein CASGPGQANTGELFF.

This chain joins TRBV19 and TRBJ1-4; D remains unclear. Germline loops: CDR1 LNHDA, CDR2 SQIVND (reference sequence). The CDR3 extends over 12 amino acids. The V gene lost 5 bases and the J gene lost 8 bases, with 9 bases spanning the gap. The CDR3 DNA reads TGTGCCAGTAGTGTCCGTCAGGAAAAACTGTTTTTT. Residues: CASSVRQEKLFF.

The rearrangement joins TRBV19 to TRBJ2-7; D possibly corresponds to TRBD1 (5 bases). Germline V lookup: CDR1 LNHDA, CDR2 SQIVND (reference sequence). V lost 2 bases, J lost 1 base, and 6 bases lay in between. The CDR3 sequence is 13 residues long. CDR3 amino acids: CASSIQGSYEQYF. CDR3 coding DNA: TGTGCCAGTAGTATACAGGGATCCTACGAGCAGTACTTC.

This clone was detected once. V usage is TRBV7-2 and J usage is TRBJ2-7, with TRBD2 matching 10 bases. The CDR3 sequence is 15 residues long. Germline CDR1 SGHTA, CDR2 FQGNSA. J was trimmed by 7 bases and V by 2 bases; bases with no gene match: 8. As DNA, the CDR3 is TGTGCCAGCAGCTTAAGCCTAGCGGGAGTGGAAGAGCAGTACTTC. It is translated as CASSLSLAGVEEQYF.

The chain is built from TRBV4-1 and TRBJ2-7; TRBD1 matches 10 bases. The CDR3 spans 16 residues. J lost 7 bases, V lost 1 base, and 10 bases had no gene match. Germline values: CDR1 MGHRA, CDR2 YSYEKL. The CDR3 loop reads CASSQGPTGGLGEQYF. CDR3 coding DNA: TGCGCCAGCAGCCAAGGGCCGACAGGGGGCCTTGGGGAGCAGTACTTC.

The chain recombines TRBV2 with TRBJ1-3, with D unclear. Germline CDR1 SNHLY, CDR2 FYNNEI. The ends were cut back, 7 bases at V and 0 bases at J, with 10 bases in the middle. The CDR3 is 14 residues long. CDR3 sequence reads: CASNRPSSGNTIYF. DNA of the CDR3: TGTGCCAGCAACCGCCCGAGCTCTGGAAACACCATATATTTT.

This chain links TRBV24-1 with TRBJ2-5, with TRBD2 as a possible D gene (6 bases). Trimming took 2 bases from V and 2 from J, leaving 8 bases between them. The germline V gene encodes CDR1 KGHDR and CDR2 SFDVKD. The CDR3 contains 14 residues. Here the CDR3 DNA reads TGTGCCACCAGTGATTCGACTAGTCAAGAGACCCAGTACTTC. It encodes CATSDSTSQETQYF.

J is TRBJ1-6 and V is TRBV18; D gene unclear. CDR1 and CDR2 (germline): KGHSH, LQKENI. Trimming pared 8 bases from V and 6 bases from J, leaving 14 bases between. The CDR3 is 14 amino acids. CDR3 DNA: TGTGCCAGCGCCGAGGCGGGGATTAATTCACCCCTCCACTTT. Protein sequence: CASAEAGINSPLHF.

The V call is TRBV4-1, the J call TRBJ2-4; 8 nucleotides line up with TRBD1. With 3 bases clipped from V and 9 bases from J, the junction kept 10 bases outside the gene matches. Germline lookup yields CDR1 MGHRA and CDR2 YSYEKL. CDR3 length equals 15 residues. This CDR3 reads CASSHPQGAGRIQYF. In nucleotides, the CDR3 is TGCGCCAGCAGCCATCCCCAGGGGGCGGGACGCATTCAGTACTTC.

This chain uses TRBV27 with TRBJ2-1, with 10 bases fitting TRBD2. Germline CDR1 and CDR2: MNHEY and SMNVEV (reference sequence). The CDR3 extends over 16 amino acids. V gave up 6 bases and J gave up 7 bases; unmatched junction bases: 12. The CDR3 region has the DNA TGTGCCAGCAGCTCCCCTTTTGAGCGGGAGGGGAATGAGCAGTTCTTC. This encodes CASSSPFEREGNEQFF.

V is TRBV7-2 and J is TRBJ2-1; TRBD2 matches 15 bases. CDR1 SGHTA and CDR2 FQGNSA come from the germline V gene. After removal of 0 bases from V and 14 bases from J, the junction contained 8 bases not matched to a gene. The CDR3 contains 16 residues. CDR3 amino acids: CASSLARTSGRAEEFF. CDR3 coding DNA: TGTGCCAGCAGCTTAGCGCGGACTAGCGGGAGGGCCGAGGAGTTCTTC.

The chain combines TRBV6-5 with TRBJ1-6; D call uncertain. This CDR3 has 14 residues. CDR1 and CDR2 (germline): MNHEY, SVGAGI. Trimming took 3 bases from V and 12 from J, leaving 15 bases between them. The CDR3 DNA reads TGTGCCAGCAGTTATGAGGCCGGATACGGACCCCTCCACTTT. Translation gives CASSYEAGYGPLHF.

The chain has TRBV27 and TRBJ2-2; a weak D match, TRBD2 (6 bases). The CDR3 contains 14 residues. V lost 5 bases and J 3 bases, leaving 10 bases between the germline ends. Per the germline V gene, CDR1 is MNHEY and CDR2 is SMNVEV (reference sequence). DNA for the CDR3: TGTGCCAGCAGTCTAGCGTTCGACACCGGGGAGCTGTTTTTT. Its protein product is CASSLAFDTGELFF.

The chain employs TRBV28 and TRBJ2-6; unclear D gene. Germline V gene sequence: CDR1 MDHEN, CDR2 SYDVKM. The V end was cut by 2 bases, the J end by 1 base, with 6 bases between. The CDR3 loop spans 15 amino acids. CDR3 residues: CASSLRVSGANVLTF. CDR3 sequence (DNA): TGTGCCAGCAGTTTAAGAGTATCTGGGGCCAACGTCCTGACTTTC.

This chain uses TRBV24-1 with TRBJ2-1; 8 nucleotides match TRBD2. The CDR3 runs 15 residues. The V segment lost 9 bases and the J segment 3 bases; nucleotides outside the gene matches: 9. CDR1 KGHDR and CDR2 SFDVKD come from the germline V gene. The DNA for the CDR3 is TGTGCCACCTCATCCAGTCTAGCGGGCTACAATGAGCAGTTCTTC. This sequence encodes CATSSSLAGYNEQFF.